This paragraph reports one T cell receptor (beta chain). What it binds is unknown. The template used for profiling TCR beta VDJ and CDR3 was genomic DNA. TCRdb reanalysed the reads using MiXCR and keeps one entry per CDR3 protein. Of 75,000 to 80,000 distinct CDR3 sequences listed, roughly 70% were seen once; the top ten hold about 82%. This sample stems from a study of CD8+CD57+ T cells in acquired aplastic anemia. Whole-study results and caveats: A set of twenty-nine CD8+ CDR3 sequences was shared between patients and controls, and these sequences appeared highly expressed in patients. No significant difference in CD8+ Simpson's diversity was found between patients and controls.

V was trimmed by 1 base and J by 7 bases, leaving 5 bases between them. In germline, CDR1 is LNHDA, CDR2 SQIVND (reference sequence). The CDR3 has 12 amino acids. Flow cytometry had shown expanded CD8+CD57+ cells in the patients chosen for sequencing. Prior therapy had not been administered to any patient at the time of blood sampling. The chain carries TRBV19 and TRBJ1-5; D is unclear. This TCR was sampled from a human donor with aplastic anemia. Sequencing input: sorted CD4+, CD8+, or CD8+CD57+ T cells (not recorded which) from PBMCs. CDR3 protein: CASSIGAQPQHF. CDR3 DNA sequence: TGTGCCAGTAGTATAGGGGCCCAGCCCCAGCATTTT.